This T cell receptor (beta chain) was obtained from a study of T cell responses to AZD1222 COVID-19 vaccine. Study-wide background: Pooling of second doses given at about 4 or about 12 weeks was done. General study findings and limits: Mostly white British, mostly female donors; authors suggested clonal diversity may be underestimated. Researchers report vaccine-associated CD4 TCRs spanning spike, with dominance at 160-218 and 743-854.

The assay was immunoSEQ multiplex PCR, and TCRdb's table has in-frame clones only and misses some. The sample records approximately 90,000 clones, roughly 85% being singletons. Turning to this clone: Its specificity is unknown.

The clonotype was recovered from an adult in good health. Sequences were derived from peripheral blood, sampled on day 0 of AZD1222 vaccination.

As DNA, the CDR3 is TGTGCCAGCTCACCAGACAGGGGACCCTACGAGCAGTACTTC. Protein sequence: CASSPDRGPYEQYF. The genes are TRBV18 and TRBJ2-7, with 8 bases fitting TRBD1. This CDR3 contains 14 residues. In germline, CDR1 is KGHSH, CDR2 LQKENI. J lost 2 bases, V lost 2 bases, and 2 bases had no gene match.